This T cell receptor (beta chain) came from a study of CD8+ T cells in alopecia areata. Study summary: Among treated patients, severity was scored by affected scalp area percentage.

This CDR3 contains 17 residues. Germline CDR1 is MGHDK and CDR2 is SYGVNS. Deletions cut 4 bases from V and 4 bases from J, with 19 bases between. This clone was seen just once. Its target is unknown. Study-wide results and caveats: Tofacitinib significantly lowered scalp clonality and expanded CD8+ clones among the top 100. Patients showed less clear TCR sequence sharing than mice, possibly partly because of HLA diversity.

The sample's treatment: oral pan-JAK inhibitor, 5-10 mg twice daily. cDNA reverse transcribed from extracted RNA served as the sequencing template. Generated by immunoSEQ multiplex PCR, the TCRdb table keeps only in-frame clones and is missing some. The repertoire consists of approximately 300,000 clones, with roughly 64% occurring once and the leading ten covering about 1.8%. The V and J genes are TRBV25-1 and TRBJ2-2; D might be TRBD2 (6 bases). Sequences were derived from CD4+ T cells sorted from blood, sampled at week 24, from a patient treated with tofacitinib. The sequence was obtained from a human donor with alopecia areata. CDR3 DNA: TGTGCCAGCAGTGCCCGGATTGGGCGGGACCTCACCGGGGAGCTGTTTTTT. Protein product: CASSARIGRDLTGELFF.